Following are 9 T cell receptor beta chains from one sample sequenced in a study of T-cell reconstitution after alpha-beta-depleted transplantation in children. During its preparation, the TCRbeta library received unique molecular identifiers. TCRdb independently ran MiXCR on the PCR reads; one entry per CDR3 protein. The table lists a few hundred thousand distinct CDR3 sequences, 13% of them singletons, with roughly 2.3% in the top ten. Sequencing was performed on PBMCs, mostly from graft donor cells, taken 360 days after TCRalphabeta/CD19-depleted stem cell transplant. The receptors were gathered from a male patient younger than 18 who had a stem cell transplant for acute myeloid leukemia, so the T cells may come from the graft donor.

This clonotype occurred many times. V is TRBV10-3 and J is TRBJ2-6, with no clear D. V lost 9 bases to trimming and J lost 1 base, with 7 bases between them. Germline assignment: CDR1 ENHRY and CDR2 SYGVKD. This CDR3 region has 13 residues. In nucleotides, the CDR3 is TGTGCCATTCTTGTTTCTGGGGCCAACGTCCTGACTTTC. Protein sequence: CAILVSGANVLTF.

The chain carries TRBV3-1 and TRBJ2-5; 11 bases match TRBD1. This CDR3 contains 15 residues. J lost 7 bases, V lost 5 bases, and 9 bases had no gene match. Germline CDR1 is LGHDT and CDR2 is YNNKEL (reference sequence). Here the CDR3 DNA reads TGTGCCAGCAGCTCCGGGACAGGGGGGATTGCGACCCAGTACTTC. Protein sequence: CASSSGTGGIATQYF.

This clonotype came up many times. V gene TRBV29-1 combines with J gene TRBJ2-3; 8 nucleotides line up with TRBD2. Trimming removed 3 bases from V and 2 bases from J; junction bases left unmatched: 10. This CDR3 has 16 amino acids. Germline CDR1 and CDR2: SQVTM and ANQGSEA. The CDR3 spells CSVDAPTSAATDTQYF. The CDR3 bases are TGCAGCGTTGACGCCCCGACTAGCGCAGCCACAGATACGCAGTATTTT.

This clonotype has at least ten counts. V gene TRBV28 combines with J gene TRBJ2-7, with D possibly TRBD2 on 5 matching bases. The V gene lost 3 bases and the J gene lost 4 bases, with 13 bases spanning the gap. The CDR3 is 14 amino acids. The germline V gene encodes CDR1 MDHEN and CDR2 SYDVKM. The CDR3 coding sequence is TGTGCCAGCAGTTTTCGGGGAAGGAATTACGAGCAGTACTTC. It yields the protein CASSFRGRNYEQYF.

Only a few counts were recorded for this clonotype. The CDR3 nucleotides are TGCGCCAGCAGCTTGGGGTTACACTCCGGAGGTATGGGATACAATGAGCAGTTCTTC. It encodes CASSLGLHSGGMGYNEQFF. The V and J genes are TRBV5-1 and TRBJ2-1; weak D call: TRBD2 (5 bases). Trimming pared 0 bases from V and 4 bases from J, leaving 23 bases between. Germline V gives CDR1 SGHRS, CDR2 YFSETQ. This CDR3 comprises 19 residues. The full variable domain, with the rest looked up from reference TRBV5-1 and TRBJ2-1, is KAGVTQTPRYLIKTRGQQVTLSCSPISGHRSVSWYQQTPGQGLQFLFEYFSETQRNKGNFPGRFSGRQFSNSRSEMNVSTLELGDSALYLCASSLGLHSGGMGYNEQFFGPGTRLTVL.

This clonotype occurred a few times. V usage is TRBV20-1 and J usage is TRBJ2-7; 9 bases are shared with TRBD1. Trimming cost V 8 bases and J 1 base; bases outside gene matches: 6. CDR1 and CDR2 (germline): DFQATT, SNEGSKA (reference sequence). The CDR3 contains 13 residues. The CDR3 here is CSYGQGPSYEQYF. The CDR3, as DNA: TGCAGTTACGGACAGGGGCCATCCTACGAGCAGTACTTC.

The J gene is TRBJ2-7, the V gene TRBV29-1; 12 bases are shared with TRBD2. This CDR3 has 13 residues. Losses at the gene ends were 7 bases for V and 7 bases for J; bases not matched to a gene: 8. CDR1 and CDR2 from the germline V gene are SQVTM and ANQGSEA. This CDR3 is CSAWTSGIGEQYF. The DNA of the CDR3 is TGCAGCGCCTGGACTAGCGGGATCGGAGAGCAGTACTTC.

The table lists this clonotype with a few counts. The rearrangement uses TRBV28 and TRBJ2-7; TRBD1 is a possible D gene (6 bases). V dropped 5 bases and J dropped 2 bases, with 13 bases sitting between them. CDR1 and CDR2 (germline): MDHEN, SYDVKM. This CDR3 is built from 14 residues. CDR3 nucleotide sequence: TGTGCCAGCAGTCTACAGGGTTATACCTACGAGCAGTACTTC. The encoded protein is CASSLQGYTYEQYF.

This clonotype was observed at least ten times. V is TRBV6-2 or TRBV6-3 and J is TRBJ2-1; D might be TRBD2 (6 bases). Germline CDR1 MNHEY, CDR2 SVGEGT. V was cut by 0 bases and J by 1 base, with 13 bases left in between. The CDR3 loop spans 17 amino acids. This CDR3 reads CASSYSSGSGSYNEQFF. CDR3 DNA sequence: TGTGCCAGCAGTTACTCATCCGGGAGTGGGTCCTACAATGAGCAGTTCTTC.